These 5 T cell receptor beta chains share one sample of origin, sequenced in a study of T cell responses to AZD1222 COVID-19 vaccine. Generated by immunoSEQ multiplex PCR, the TCRdb table keeps only in-frame clones and is missing some. This repertoire shows 110,000 to 150,000 clones, 70% to 90% found once; its top ten account for less than 9.5%. The sample in question was peripheral blood, obtained on day 0 of AZD1222 vaccination. The source of these receptors is an adult in good health.

The chain links TRBV19 to TRBJ1-4; maybe TRBD1 (6 bases). The CDR3 has 16 amino acids. Looked up from germline, CDR1 is LNHDA and CDR2 is SQIVND (reference sequence). Trimming took 9 bases from V and 2 from J, leaving 19 bases between them. In nucleotides, the CDR3 is TGTGCCAGCGCAGGGACACCAGGCGGGACTAATGAAAAACTGTTTTTT. Its protein is CASAGTPGGTNEKLFF.

The V gene is TRBV9, the J gene TRBJ1-6, with D possibly being TRBD1 (6 bases). Per the germline V gene, CDR1 is SGDLS and CDR2 is YYNGEE. This CDR3 has 17 amino acids. V gave up 4 bases and J gave up 0 bases, with 14 bases separating them. The DNA of the CDR3 is TGTGCCAGCAGCTCCCTCGGGGGCAGCTCCTATAATTCACCCCTCCACTTT. Its translation is CASSSLGGSSYNSPLHF.

CDR3: CASSLGGDRTGYTF. CDR3 DNA: TGTGCCAGCAGCTTAGGGGGGGACAGGACTGGCTACACCTTC. The chain recombines TRBV11-2 with TRBJ1-2, with TRBD1 matching over 8 bases. The germline V gene encodes CDR1 SGHAT and CDR2 FQNNGV. The length of the CDR3 is 14 residues. V was pared by 1 base and J by 7 bases, with 5 bases of the junction left unmatched.

The chain links TRBV19 to TRBJ2-1; TRBD2 matches 11 bases. This CDR3 has 13 amino acids. Trimming at V came to 10 bases and at J to 4 bases, leaving 3 bases not matched to a gene. Looked up from germline, CDR1 is LNHDA and CDR2 is SQIVND (reference sequence). CDR3 protein: CATGTSGYNEQFF. In DNA, the CDR3 is TGTGCCACCGGGACTAGCGGTTACAATGAGCAGTTCTTC.

V usage is TRBV12-3 or TRBV12-4 and J usage is TRBJ1-2; 7 positions agree with TRBD1. Trimming cost V 3 bases and J 7 bases; bases outside gene matches: 5. The CDR3 has 13 residues. Written as DNA, the CDR3 is TGTGCCAGCAGTTTCGGGACAGTGCCTGGCTACACCTTC. It specifies CASSFGTVPGYTF.